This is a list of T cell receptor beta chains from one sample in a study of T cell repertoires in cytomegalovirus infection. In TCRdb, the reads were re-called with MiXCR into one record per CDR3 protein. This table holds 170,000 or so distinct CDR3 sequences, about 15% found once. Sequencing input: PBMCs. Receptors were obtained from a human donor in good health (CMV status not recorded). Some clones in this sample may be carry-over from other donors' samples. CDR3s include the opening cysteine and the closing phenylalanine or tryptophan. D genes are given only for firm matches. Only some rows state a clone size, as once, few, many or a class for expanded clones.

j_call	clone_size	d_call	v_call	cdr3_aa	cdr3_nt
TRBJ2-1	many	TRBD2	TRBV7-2	CASSLRTSIDNEQFF	TGTGCCAGCAGCCTCCGGACTAGCATCGACAATGAGCAGTTCTTC
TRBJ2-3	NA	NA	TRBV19	CASSTTGLTDTQYF	TGTGCCAGTAGTACCACCGGGCTCACAGATACGCAGTATTTT
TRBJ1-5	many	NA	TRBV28	CASSTIEISNQPQHF	TGTGCCAGCAGCACTATCGAGATTAGCAATCAGCCCCAGCATTTT
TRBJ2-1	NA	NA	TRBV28	CASSPGLGYEQFF	TGTGCCAGCAGCCCCGGACTGGGCTATGAGCAGTTCTTC
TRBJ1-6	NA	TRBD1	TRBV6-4	CASSEDPGQGLRGALHF	TGTGCCAGCAGTGAGGACCCGGGACAGGGACTGAGGGGAGCCCTCCACTTT
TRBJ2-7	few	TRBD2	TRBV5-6	CASSPIIAGVYEQYF	TGTGCCAGCAGCCCCATAATAGCGGGAGTCTACGAGCAGTACTTC
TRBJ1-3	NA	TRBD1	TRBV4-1	CASSRTGGQISGNTIYF	TGCGCCAGCAGCCGCACGGGGGGACAGATCTCTGGAAACACCATATATTTT
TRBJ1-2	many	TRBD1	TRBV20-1	CSARGASGGSNYGYTF	TGCAGTGCTAGGGGTGCATCAGGGGGGAGTAACTATGGCTACACCTTC
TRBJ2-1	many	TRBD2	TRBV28	CASSSPSGRPYNEQFF	TGTGCCAGCAGTTCCCCGAGCGGGAGGCCCTACAATGAGCAGTTCTTC
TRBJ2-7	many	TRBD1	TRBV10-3	CAISEPDRGLSYEQYF	TGTGCCATCAGTGAACCCGACAGGGGGCTGTCCTACGAGCAGTACTTC
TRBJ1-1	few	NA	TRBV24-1	CATSDLMAEATEAFF	TGTGCCACCAGTGATTTGATGGCAGAAGCCACTGAAGCTTTCTTT
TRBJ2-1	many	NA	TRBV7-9	CASSLNYNEQFF	TGTGCCAGCAGCCTCAACTACAATGAGCAGTTCTTC
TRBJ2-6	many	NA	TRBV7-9	CASSPRWQISGANVLTF	TGTGCCAGCAGCCCCCGGTGGCAGATCTCTGGGGCCAACGTCCTGACTTTC
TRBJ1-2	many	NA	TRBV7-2	CASSSAAGYGYTF	TGTGCCAGCAGCTCCGCCGCGGGCTATGGCTACACCTTC
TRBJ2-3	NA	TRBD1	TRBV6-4	CASSDRTGGAGDTQYF	TGTGCCAGCAGTGACCGGACAGGGGGCGCGGGTGATACGCAGTATTTT
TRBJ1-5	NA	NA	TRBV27	CASSLSPSRINQPQHF	TGTGCCAGCAGTTTATCGCCCTCCAGGATCAATCAGCCCCAGCATTTT
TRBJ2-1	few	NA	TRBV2	CASSELGLSNEQFF	TGTGCCAGCAGTGAACTCGGACTATCCAATGAGCAGTTCTTC
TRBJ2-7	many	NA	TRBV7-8	CASSLALGVYEQYF	TGTGCCAGCAGCTTAGCATTGGGAGTCTACGAGCAGTACTTC
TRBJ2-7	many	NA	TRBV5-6	CASSLGTMPAYEQYF	TGTGCCAGCAGCCTCGGGACAATGCCAGCCTACGAGCAGTACTTC
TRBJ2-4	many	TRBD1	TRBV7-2	CASSFRDRVNIQYF	TGTGCCAGCAGCTTCCGGGACAGGGTTAACATTCAGTACTTC
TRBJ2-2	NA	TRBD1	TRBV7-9	CASRGQLTNTGELFF	TGTGCCAGCAGGGGACAGTTGACGAACACCGGGGAGCTGTTTTTT
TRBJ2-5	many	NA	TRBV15	CATRTGTEETQYF	TGTGCCACCAGAACCGGGACGGAAGAGACCCAGTACTTC
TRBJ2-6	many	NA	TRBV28	CASSFGAALSGANVLTF	TGTGCCAGCAGTTTTGGGGCAGCACTCTCTGGGGCCAACGTCCTGACTTTC
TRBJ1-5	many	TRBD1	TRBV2	CASSDQGVQPQHF	TGTGCCAGCAGTGACCAGGGGGTTCAGCCCCAGCATTTT
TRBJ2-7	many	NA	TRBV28	CASSRFRSSYEQYF	TGTGCCAGCAGCCGGTTTAGGAGCTCCTACGAGCAGTACTTC
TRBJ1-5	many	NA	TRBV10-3	CAISEVSNQPQHF	TGTGCCATCAGTGAGGTGAGCAATCAGCCCCAGCATTTT
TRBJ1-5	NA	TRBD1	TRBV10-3	CAISEEAQGSGQPQHF	TGTGCCATCAGTGAGGAAGCACAGGGGTCGGGTCAGCCCCAGCATTTT
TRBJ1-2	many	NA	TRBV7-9	CASSSTGTVGYTF	TGTGCCAGCAGCTCCACCGGGACCGTAGGCTACACCTTC
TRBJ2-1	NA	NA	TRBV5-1	CASSPGQISNEQFF	TGCGCCAGCAGCCCCGGGCAGATATCCAATGAGCAGTTCTTC
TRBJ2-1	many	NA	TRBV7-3	CASSSPGKLSNEQFF	TGTGCCAGCAGCTCCCCAGGCAAACTGAGCAATGAGCAGTTCTTC
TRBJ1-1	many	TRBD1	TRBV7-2	CASSRDRGTTEAFF	TGTGCCAGCAGCCGGGACAGGGGAACCACTGAAGCTTTCTTT
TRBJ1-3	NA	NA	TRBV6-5	CASSYNSPGSSGNTIYF	TGTGCCAGCAGTTACAACAGCCCGGGGAGCTCTGGAAACACCATATATTTT
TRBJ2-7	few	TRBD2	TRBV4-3	CASSQLAEVFYEQYF	TGCGCCAGCAGCCAACTAGCGGAGGTCTTCTACGAGCAGTACTTC
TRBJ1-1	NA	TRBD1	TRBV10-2	CASRSGQGERAEAFF	TGCGCCAGCCGGAGTGGGCAGGGGGAGAGGGCTGAAGCTTTCTTT
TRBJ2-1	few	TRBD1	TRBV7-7	CASSPSWDRRNEQFF	TGTGCCAGCAGCCCAAGCTGGGACAGACGGAATGAGCAGTTCTTC
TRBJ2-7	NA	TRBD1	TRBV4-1	CASSTPGGQYSYEQYF	TGCGCCAGCAGCACCCCAGGGGGACAGTACTCCTACGAGCAGTACTTC
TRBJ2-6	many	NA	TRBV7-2	CARAPRGSGANVLTF	TGTGCCAGAGCCCCCCGCGGCTCTGGGGCCAACGTCCTGACTTTC
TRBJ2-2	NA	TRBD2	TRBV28	CASRVLAGTNTGELFF	TGTGCCAGCAGGGTACTAGCGGGAACGAACACCGGGGAGCTGTTTTTT
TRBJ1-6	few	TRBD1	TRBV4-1	CASSQDTGVGSPLHF	TGCGCCAGCAGCCAAGATACAGGGGTGGGTTCACCCCTCCACTTT
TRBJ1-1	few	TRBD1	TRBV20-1	CSALKGTGGKAAFF	TGCAGTGCCCTTAAGGGGACAGGGGGAAAGGCAGCTTTCTTT
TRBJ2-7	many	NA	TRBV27	CASSYTGLSYEQYF	TGTGCCAGCAGCTATACGGGACTCAGCTACGAGCAGTACTTC
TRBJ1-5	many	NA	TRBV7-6	CASSLLQGRSNQPQHF	TGTGCCAGCAGCTTGCTACAGGGTCGTAGCAATCAGCCCCAGCATTTT
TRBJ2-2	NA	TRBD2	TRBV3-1	CASSLRLAGQITGELFF	TGTGCCAGCAGCCTACGACTAGCGGGGCAAATTACCGGGGAGCTGTTTTTT
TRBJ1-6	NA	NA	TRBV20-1	CSAKRGGDNSPLHF	TGCAGTGCTAAAAGGGGGGGGGATAATTCACCCCTCCACTTT
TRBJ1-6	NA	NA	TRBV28	CATHGSPLHF	TGTGCCACCCACGGTTCACCCCTCCACTTT
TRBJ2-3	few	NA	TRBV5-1	CASSPRGLGTDTQYF	TGCGCCAGCAGCCCTCGAGGACTTGGCACAGATACGCAGTATTTT